The clone carrying this T cell receptor (beta chain) was detected only a few times. The CDR3 runs to 18 residues. The junction had 15 bases not matched to a gene; V was cut back by 4 bases and J by 4 bases. Germline V gene lookup returns CDR1 SGHTA and CDR2 FQGTGA. Method: immunoSEQ multiplex PCR; TCRdb's copy keeps in-frame clones and lacks some. The sample yields some 260,000 clones, about 86% seen once. The sample belongs to a study of blood T cell repertoires in COVID-19. All enrollees were roughly 18 to 100 years old and from under 25 US areas. The V and J genes are TRBV7-3 and TRBJ2-1, with TRBD2 identical over 8 bases. The receptor comes from a man under 40 with acute COVID-19. The sample was PBMCs or T cells enriched from blood (not recorded which). The CDR3 protein is CASSSGISGLAGYNEQFF. CDR3 DNA: TGTGCCAGCAGCTCTGGAATTTCTGGACTAGCAGGGTACAATGAGCAGTTCTTC.